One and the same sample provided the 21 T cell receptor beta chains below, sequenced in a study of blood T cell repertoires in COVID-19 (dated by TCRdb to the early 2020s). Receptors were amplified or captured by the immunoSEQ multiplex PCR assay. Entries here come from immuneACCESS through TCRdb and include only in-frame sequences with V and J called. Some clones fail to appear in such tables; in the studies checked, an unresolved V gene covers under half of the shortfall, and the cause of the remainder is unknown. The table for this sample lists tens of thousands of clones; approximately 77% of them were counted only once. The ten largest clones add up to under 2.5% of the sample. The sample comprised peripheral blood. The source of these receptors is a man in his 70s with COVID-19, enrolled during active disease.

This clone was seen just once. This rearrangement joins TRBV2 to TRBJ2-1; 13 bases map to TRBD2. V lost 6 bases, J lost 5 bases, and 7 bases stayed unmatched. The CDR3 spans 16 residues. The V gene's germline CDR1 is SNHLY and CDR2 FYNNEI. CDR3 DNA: TGTGCCAGCAGGGGGACGGGACTAGCGGGACACAATGAGCAGTTCTTC. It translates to CASRGTGLAGHNEQFF.

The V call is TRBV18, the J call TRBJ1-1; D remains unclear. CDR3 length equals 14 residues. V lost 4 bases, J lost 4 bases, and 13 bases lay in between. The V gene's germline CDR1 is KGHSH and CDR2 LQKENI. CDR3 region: CASSQVARGTEAFF. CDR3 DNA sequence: TGTGCCAGCTCACAGGTGGCGCGGGGCACTGAAGCTTTCTTT.

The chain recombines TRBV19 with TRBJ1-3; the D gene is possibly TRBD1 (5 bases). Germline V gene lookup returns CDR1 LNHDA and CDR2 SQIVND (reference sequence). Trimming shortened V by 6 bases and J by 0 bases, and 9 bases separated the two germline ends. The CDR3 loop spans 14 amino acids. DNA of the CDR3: TGTGCCAGTAGCACGGACAACTCTGGAAACACCATATATTTT. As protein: CASSTDNSGNTIYF. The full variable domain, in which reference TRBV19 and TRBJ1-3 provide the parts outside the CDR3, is DGGITQSPKYLFRKEGQNVTLSCEQNLNHDAMYWYRQDPGQGLRLIYYSQIVNDFQKGDIAEGYSVSREKKESFPLTVTSAQKNPTAFYLCASSTDNSGNTIYFGEGSWLTVV.

CDR3 DNA sequence: TGTGCCAGCAGTTACTCGGGGGGTGTCTATGGCTACACCTTC. Translating gives CASSYSGGVYGYTF. V and J are TRBV6-5 and TRBJ1-2, with D perhaps TRBD1 (5 bases). Trimming shortened V by 0 bases and J by 4 bases, and 9 bases separated the two germline ends. CDR3 length: 14 amino acids. Looked up from germline, CDR1 is MNHEY and CDR2 is SVGAGI.

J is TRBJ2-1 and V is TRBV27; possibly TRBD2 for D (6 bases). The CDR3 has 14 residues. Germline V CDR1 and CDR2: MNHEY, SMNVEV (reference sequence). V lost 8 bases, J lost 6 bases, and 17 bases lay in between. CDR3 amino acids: CASYLTRSINEQFF. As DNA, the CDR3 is TGTGCCAGCTACCTGACTAGATCCATCAATGAGCAGTTCTTC.

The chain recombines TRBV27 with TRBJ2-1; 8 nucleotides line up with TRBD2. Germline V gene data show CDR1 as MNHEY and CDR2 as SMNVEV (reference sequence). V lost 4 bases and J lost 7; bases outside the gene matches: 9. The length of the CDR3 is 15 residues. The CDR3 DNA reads TGTGCCAGCAGTTCCAGACTAGCGTCGTGGAATGAGCAGTTCTTC. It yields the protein CASSSRLASWNEQFF.

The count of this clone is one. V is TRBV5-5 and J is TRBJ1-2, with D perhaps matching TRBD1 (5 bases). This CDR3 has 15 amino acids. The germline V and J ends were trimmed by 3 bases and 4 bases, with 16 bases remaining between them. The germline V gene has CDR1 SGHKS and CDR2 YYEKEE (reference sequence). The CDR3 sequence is CASSSSGVGGYGYTF. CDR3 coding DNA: TGTGCCAGCAGCTCGTCGGGGGTTGGCGGCTATGGCTACACCTTC.

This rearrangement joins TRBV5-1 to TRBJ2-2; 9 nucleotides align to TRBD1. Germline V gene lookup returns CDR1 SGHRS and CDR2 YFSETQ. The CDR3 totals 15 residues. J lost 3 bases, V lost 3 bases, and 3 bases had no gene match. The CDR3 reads CASSSRDRDTGELFF. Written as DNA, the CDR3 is TGCGCCAGCAGCTCCCGGGACAGGGACACCGGGGAGCTGTTTTTT.

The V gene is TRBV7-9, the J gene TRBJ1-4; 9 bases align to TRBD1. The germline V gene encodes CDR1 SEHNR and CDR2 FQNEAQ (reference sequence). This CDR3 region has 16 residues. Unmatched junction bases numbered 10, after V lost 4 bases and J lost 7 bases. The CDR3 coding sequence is TGTGCCAGCAGCTCGCGTACAGGGGGCGTGAGTGAAAAACTGTTTTTT. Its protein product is CASSSRTGGVSEKLFF.

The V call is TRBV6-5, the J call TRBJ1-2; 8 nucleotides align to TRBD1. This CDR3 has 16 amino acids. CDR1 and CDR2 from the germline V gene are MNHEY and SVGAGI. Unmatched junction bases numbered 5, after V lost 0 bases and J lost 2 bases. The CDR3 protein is CASSYSQGQGNYGYTF. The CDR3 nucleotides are TGTGCCAGCAGTTACTCCCAAGGACAGGGAAACTATGGCTACACCTTC.

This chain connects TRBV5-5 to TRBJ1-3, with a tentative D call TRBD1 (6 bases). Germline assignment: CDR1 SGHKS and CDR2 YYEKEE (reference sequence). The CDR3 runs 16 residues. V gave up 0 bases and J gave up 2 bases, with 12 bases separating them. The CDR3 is CASSLGLQGPGNTIYF. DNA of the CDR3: TGTGCCAGCAGCTTGGGTCTTCAGGGGCCTGGAAACACCATATATTTT.

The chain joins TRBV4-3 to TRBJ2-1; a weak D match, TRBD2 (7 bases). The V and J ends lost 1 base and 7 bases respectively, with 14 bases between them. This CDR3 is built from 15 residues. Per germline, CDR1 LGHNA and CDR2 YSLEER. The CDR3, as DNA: TGCGCCAGCAGCCAAGCGAGGGGGGAGGGGAATGAGCAGTTCTTC. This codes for CASSQARGEGNEQFF.

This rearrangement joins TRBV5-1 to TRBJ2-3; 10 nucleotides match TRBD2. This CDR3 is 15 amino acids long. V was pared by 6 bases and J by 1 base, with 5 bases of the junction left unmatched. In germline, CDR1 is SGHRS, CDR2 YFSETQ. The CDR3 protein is CASTLAGVGTDTQYF. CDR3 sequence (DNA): TGCGCCAGCACCCTAGCGGGGGTAGGCACAGATACGCAGTATTTT.

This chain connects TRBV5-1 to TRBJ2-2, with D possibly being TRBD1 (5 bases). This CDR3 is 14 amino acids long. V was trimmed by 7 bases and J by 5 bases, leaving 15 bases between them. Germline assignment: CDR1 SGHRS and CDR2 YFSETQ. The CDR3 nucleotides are TGCGCCAGCCTCCCAGGGCCGATAACCGGGGAGCTGTTTTTT. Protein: CASLPGPITGELFF.

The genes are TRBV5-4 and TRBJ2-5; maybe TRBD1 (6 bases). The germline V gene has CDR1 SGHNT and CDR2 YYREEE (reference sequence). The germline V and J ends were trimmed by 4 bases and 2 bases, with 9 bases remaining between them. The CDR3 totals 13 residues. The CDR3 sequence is CASSRDRQETQYF. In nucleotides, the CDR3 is TGTGCCAGCAGCCGAGACAGGCAAGAGACCCAGTACTTC.

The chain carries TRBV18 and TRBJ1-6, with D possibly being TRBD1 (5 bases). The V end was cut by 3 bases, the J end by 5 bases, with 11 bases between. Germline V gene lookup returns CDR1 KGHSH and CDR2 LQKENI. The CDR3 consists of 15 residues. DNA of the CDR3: TGTGCCAGCTCACCGGGGCAGATAAATAATTCACCCCTCCACTTT. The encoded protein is CASSPGQINNSPLHF. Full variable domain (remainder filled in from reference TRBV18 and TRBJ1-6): NAGVMQNPRHLVRRRGQEARLRCSPMKGHSHVYWYRQLPEEGLKFMVYLQKENIIDESGMPKERFSAEFPKEGPSILRIQQVVRGDSAAYFCASSPGQINNSPLHFGNGTRLTVT.

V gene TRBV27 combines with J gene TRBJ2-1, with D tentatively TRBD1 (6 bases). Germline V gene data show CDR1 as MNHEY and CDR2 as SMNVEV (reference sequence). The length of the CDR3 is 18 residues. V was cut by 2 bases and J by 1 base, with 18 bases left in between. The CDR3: CASSLRGSGQQSYNEQFF. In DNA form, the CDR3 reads TGTGCCAGCAGTTTAAGGGGGAGTGGTCAGCAATCCTACAATGAGCAGTTCTTC.

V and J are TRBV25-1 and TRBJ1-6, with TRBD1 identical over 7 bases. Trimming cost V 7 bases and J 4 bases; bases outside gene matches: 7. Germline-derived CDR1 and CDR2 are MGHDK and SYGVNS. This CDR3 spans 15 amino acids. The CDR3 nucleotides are TGTGCCAGCACTTTGGGACAGCTTTATAATTCACCCCTCCACTTT. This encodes CASTLGQLYNSPLHF.

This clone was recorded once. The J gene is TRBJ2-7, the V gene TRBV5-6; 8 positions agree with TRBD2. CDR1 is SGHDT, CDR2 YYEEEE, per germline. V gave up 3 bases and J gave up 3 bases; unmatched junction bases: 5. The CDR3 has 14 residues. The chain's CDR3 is CASSSGTRGYEQYF. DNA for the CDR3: TGTGCCAGCAGCTCCGGGACTAGAGGCTACGAGCAGTACTTC.

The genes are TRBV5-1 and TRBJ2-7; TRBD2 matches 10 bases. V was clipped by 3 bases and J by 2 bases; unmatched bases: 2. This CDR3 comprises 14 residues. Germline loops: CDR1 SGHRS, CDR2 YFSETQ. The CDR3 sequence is CASSSSGGPYEQYF. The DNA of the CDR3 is TGCGCCAGCAGCTCTAGCGGGGGACCCTACGAGCAGTACTTC.

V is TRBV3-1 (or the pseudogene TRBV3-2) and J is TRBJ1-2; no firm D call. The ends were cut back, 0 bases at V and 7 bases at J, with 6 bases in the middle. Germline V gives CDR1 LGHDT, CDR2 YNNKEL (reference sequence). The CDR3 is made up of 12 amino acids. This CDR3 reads CASSQDLGGYTF. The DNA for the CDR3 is TGTGCCAGCAGCCAAGATCTCGGTGGCTACACCTTC.